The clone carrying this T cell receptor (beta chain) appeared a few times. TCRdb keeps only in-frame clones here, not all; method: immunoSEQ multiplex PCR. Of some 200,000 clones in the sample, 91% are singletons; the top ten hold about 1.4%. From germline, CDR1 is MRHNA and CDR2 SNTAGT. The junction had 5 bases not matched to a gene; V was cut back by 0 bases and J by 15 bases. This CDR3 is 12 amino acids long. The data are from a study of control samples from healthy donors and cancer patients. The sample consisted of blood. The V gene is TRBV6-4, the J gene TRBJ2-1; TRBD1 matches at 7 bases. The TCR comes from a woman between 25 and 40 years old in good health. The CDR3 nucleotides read TGTGCCAGCAGTGACTCGGGCAGGGGGTTGTTCTTC. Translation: CASSDSGRGLFF.